This T cell receptor beta chain was documented in a study of blood T cell repertoires in COVID-19. Study-level background: The origin of the acute and convalescent COVID-19 samples was the United States, Italy and Spain. PBMCs, B-cell-depleted T cells, or T cells were the source of the cDNA or gDNA that made up the material.

Across fewer than 25 US areas, participants ranged in age from about 18 to 90 years. Original processing methods: It was from reference gene primer amplification that nucleated cell counts were estimated. The method was immunoSEQ multiplex PCR; TCRdb's version includes in-frame clones alone and lacks a portion of them. V and J calls plus clone size are reproduced from that table; the DNA served to infer D and trimming. Here the sample spans hundreds of thousands of clones, over 75% being singletons. CDR1 is MGHDK and CDR2 is SYGVNS in the germline V gene. This CDR3 has 17 residues. V shed 1 base, J shed 5 bases, and the junction held 9 bases outside the gene matches.

The sequencing sample was made of PBMCs or T cells enriched from blood (not recorded which). This chain uses TRBV25-1 with TRBJ1-4; 8 bases match TRBD1. This clonotype was sampled from a woman between 35 and 50 years old who had recovered from COVID-19. The CDR3 nucleotides are TGTGCCAGCAGTGAATGGGGTGTGAGACAGGGGAATGAAAAACTGTTTTTT. It is translated as CASSEWGVRQGNEKLFF. Using reference TRBV25-1 and TRBJ1-4 for the parts outside the CDR3, the full variable domain is EADIYQTPRYLVIGTGKKITLECSQTMGHDKMYWYQQDPGMELHLIHYSYGVNSTEKGDLSSESTVSRIRTEHFPLTLESARPSHTSQYLCASSEWGVRQGNEKLFFGSGTQLSVL.